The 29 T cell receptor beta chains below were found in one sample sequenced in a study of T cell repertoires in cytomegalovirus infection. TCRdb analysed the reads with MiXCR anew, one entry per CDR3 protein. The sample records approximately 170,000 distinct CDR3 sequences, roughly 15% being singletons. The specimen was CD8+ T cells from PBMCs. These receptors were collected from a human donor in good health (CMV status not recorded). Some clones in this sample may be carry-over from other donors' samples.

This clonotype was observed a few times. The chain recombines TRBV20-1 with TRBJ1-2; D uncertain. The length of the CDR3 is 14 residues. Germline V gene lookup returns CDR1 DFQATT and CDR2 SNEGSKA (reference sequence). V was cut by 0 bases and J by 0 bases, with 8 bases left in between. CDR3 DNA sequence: TGCAGTGCTAGAGATTTAGAATCTAACTATGGCTACACCTTC. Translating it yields CSARDLESNYGYTF.

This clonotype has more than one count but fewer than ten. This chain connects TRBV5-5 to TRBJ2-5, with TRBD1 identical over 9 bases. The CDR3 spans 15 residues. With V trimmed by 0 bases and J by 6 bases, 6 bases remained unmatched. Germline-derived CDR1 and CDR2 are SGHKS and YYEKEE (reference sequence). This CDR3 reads CASSLAGTGSQTQYF. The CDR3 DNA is TGTGCCAGCAGCTTGGCCGGGACAGGGTCACAGACCCAGTACTTC.

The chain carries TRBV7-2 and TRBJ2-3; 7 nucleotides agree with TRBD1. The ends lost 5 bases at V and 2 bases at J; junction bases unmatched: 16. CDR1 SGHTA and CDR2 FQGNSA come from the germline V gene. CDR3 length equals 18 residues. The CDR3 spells CASSQSLGTALVTDTQYF. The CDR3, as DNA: TGTGCCAGCAGCCAATCGCTTGGGACAGCCCTCGTCACAGATACGCAGTATTTT.

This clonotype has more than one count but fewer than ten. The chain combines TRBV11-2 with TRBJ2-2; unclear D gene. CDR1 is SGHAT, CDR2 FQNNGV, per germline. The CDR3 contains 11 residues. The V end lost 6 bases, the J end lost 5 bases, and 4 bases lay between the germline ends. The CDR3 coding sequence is TGTGCCAGCAGACAGACCGGGGAGCTGTTTTTT. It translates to CASRQTGELFF. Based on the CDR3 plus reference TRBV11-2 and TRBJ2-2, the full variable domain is EAGVAQSPRYKIIEKRQSVAFWCNPISGHATLYWYQQILGQGPKLLIQFQNNGVVDDSQLPKDRFSAERLKGVDSTLKIQPAKLEDSAVYLCASRQTGELFFGEGSRLTVL.

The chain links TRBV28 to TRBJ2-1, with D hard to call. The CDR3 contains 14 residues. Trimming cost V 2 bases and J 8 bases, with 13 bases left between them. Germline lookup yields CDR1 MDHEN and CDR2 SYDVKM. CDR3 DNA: TGTGCCAGCAGTTTAATGGTCGCGCCGGATGAGCAGTTCTTC. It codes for CASSLMVAPDEQFF.

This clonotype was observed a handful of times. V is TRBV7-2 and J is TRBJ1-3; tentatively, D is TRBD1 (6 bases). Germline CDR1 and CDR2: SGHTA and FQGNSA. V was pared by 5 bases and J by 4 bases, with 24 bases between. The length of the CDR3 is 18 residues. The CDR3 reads CASSRQRQGSVSGNTIYF. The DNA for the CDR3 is TGTGCCAGCAGCAGACAAAGGCAGGGGTCCGTGTCCGGAAACACCATATATTTT.

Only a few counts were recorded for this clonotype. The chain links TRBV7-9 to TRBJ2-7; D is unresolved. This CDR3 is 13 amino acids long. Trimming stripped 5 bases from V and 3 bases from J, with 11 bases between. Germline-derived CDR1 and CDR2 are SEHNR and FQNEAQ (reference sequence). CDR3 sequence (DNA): TGTGCCAGCAGCCCTAAGGAGAGCTACGAGCAGTACTTC. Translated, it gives CASSPKESYEQYF.

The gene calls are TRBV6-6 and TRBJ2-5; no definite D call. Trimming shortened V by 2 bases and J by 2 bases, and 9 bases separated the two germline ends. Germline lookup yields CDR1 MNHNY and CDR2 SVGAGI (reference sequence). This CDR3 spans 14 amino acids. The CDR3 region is CASSYQIVQETQYF. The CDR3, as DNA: TGTGCCAGCAGTTACCAGATAGTACAAGAGACCCAGTACTTC.

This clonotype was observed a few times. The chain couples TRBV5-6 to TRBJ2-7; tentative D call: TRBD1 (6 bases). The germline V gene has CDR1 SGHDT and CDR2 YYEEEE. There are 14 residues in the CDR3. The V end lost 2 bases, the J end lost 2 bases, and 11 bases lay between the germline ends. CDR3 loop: CASSFRQAPYEQYF. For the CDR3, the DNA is TGTGCCAGCAGCTTTCGACAGGCTCCCTACGAGCAGTACTTC.

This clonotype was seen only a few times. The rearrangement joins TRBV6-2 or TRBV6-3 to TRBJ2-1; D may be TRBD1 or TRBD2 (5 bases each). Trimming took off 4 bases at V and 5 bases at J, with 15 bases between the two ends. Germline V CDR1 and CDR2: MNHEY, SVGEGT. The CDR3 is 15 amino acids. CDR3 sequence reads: CASSSSVRGHNEQFF. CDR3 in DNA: TGTGCCAGCAGTTCCTCGGTTAGGGGACACAATGAGCAGTTCTTC.

CDR3 nucleotide sequence: TGTGCCAGCAGCTTCCCCGGAGACGAGCAGTACTTC. Translated: CASSFPGDEQYF. J is TRBJ2-7 and V is TRBV7-9; no reliable D call. V gave up 3 bases and J gave up 5 bases, with 8 bases separating them. The germline V gene has CDR1 SEHNR and CDR2 FQNEAQ (reference sequence). The CDR3 has 12 residues.

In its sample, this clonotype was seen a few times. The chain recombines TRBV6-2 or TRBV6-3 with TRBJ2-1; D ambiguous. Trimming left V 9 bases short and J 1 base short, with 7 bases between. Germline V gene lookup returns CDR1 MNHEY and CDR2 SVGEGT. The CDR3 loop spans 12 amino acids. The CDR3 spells CASMLSYNEQFF. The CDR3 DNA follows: TGTGCCAGTATGTTATCCTACAATGAGCAGTTCTTC.

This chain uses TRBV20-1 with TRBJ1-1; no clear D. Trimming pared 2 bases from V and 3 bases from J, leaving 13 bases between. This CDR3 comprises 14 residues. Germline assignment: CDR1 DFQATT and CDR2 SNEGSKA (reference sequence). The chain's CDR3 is CSARSWHEDTEAFF. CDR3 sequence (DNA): TGCAGTGCTAGAAGTTGGCACGAAGACACTGAAGCTTTCTTT.

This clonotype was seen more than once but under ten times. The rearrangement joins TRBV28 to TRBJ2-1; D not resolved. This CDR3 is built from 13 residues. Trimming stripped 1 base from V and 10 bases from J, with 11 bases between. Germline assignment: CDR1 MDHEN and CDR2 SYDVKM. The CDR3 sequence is CASSLSPVYEQFF. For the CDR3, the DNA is TGTGCCAGCAGTTTATCCCCGGTTTACGAGCAGTTCTTC.

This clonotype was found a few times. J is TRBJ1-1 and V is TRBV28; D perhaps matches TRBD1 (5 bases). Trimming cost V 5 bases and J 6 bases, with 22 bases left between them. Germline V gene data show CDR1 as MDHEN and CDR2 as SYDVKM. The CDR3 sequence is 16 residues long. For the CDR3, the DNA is TGTGCCAGCAGTCCCCTGTATTCGGCAGGGCGCCCTGAAGCTTTCTTT. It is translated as CASSPLYSAGRPEAFF.

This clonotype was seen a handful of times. The CDR3 sequence: CSARDRGSYYGYTF. The CDR3 DNA reads as TGCAGTGCTAGGGACAGGGGAAGTTACTATGGCTACACCTTC. The chain is built from TRBV20-1 and TRBJ1-2, with 9 bases identical to TRBD1. This CDR3 contains 14 residues. Trimming cost V 3 bases and J 3 bases; bases outside gene matches: 5. Germline V gives CDR1 DFQATT, CDR2 SNEGSKA (reference sequence).

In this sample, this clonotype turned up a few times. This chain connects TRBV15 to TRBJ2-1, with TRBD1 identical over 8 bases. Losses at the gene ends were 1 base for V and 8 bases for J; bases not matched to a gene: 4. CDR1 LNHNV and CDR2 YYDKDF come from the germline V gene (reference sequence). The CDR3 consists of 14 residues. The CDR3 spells CATSRGGTGDEQFF. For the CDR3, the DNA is TGTGCCACCAGCAGAGGGGGGACAGGAGATGAGCAGTTCTTC.

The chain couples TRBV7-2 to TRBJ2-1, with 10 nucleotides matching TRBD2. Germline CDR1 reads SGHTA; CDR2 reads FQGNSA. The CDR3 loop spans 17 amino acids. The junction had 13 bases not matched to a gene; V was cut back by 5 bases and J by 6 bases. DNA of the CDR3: TGTGCCAGCAGCCCCCGTTGGGGAGCGGGGGGGACCAATGAGCAGTTCTTC. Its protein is CASSPRWGAGGTNEQFF.

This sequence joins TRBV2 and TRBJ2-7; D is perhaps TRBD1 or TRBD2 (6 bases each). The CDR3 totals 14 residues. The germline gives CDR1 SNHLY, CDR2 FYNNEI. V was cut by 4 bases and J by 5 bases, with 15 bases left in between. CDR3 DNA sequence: TGTGCCAGCAGTGGGGGGGCCCCAAGGGACGAGCAGTACTTC. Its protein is CASSGGAPRDEQYF.

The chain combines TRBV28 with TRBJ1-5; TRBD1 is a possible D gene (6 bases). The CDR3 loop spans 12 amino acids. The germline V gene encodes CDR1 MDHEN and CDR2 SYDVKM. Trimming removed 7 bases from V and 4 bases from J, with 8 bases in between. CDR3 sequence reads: CASKTGNQPQHF. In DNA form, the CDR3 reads TGTGCCAGCAAAACAGGGAATCAGCCCCAGCATTTT.

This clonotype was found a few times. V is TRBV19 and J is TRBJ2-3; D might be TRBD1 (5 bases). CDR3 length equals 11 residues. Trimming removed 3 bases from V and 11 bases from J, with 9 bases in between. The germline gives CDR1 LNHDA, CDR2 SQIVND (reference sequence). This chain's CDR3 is CASSIQGGQYF. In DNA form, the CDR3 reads TGTGCCAGTAGTATCCAGGGCGGGCAGTATTTT.

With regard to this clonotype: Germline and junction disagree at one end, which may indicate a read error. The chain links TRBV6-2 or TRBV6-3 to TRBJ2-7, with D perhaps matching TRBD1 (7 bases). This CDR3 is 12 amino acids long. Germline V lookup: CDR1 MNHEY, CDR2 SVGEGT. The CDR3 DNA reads TGTGCCAGCACCGGCGGGACAGTTGAGCTACACTTC. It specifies CASTGGTVELHF.

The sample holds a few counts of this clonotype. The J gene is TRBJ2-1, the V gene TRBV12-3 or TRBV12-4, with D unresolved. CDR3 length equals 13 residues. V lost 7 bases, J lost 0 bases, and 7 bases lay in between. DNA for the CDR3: TGTGCCAGCACCCGGAGCTCCTACAATGAGCAGTTCTTC. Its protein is CASTRSSYNEQFF.

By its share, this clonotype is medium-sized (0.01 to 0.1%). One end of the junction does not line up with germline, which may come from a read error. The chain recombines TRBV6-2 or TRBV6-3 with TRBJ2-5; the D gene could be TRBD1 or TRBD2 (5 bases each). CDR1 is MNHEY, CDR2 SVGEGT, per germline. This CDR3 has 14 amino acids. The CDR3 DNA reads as TGTGCCAGCAGTTTATGGGGGACCCAAGAAACCCAGTACTTC. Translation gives CASSLWGTQETQYF.

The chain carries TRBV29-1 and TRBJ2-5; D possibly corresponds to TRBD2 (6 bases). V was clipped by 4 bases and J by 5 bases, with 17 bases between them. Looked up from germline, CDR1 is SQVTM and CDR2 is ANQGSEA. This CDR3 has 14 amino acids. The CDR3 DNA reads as TGCAGCGTTGTTTTTATAGGGAGGTCCGAGACCCAGTACTTC. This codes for CSVVFIGRSETQYF.

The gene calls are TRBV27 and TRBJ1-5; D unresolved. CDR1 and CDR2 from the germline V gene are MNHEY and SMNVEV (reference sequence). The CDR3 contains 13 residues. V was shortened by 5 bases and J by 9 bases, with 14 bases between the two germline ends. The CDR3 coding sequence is TGTGCCAGCAGTGAAGGACCCCAGCGGCCCCAGCATTTT. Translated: CASSEGPQRPQHF.

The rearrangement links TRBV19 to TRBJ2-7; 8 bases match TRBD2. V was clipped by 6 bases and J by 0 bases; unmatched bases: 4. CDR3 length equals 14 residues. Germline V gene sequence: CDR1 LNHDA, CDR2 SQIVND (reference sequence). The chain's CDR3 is CASSKTSDSYEQYF. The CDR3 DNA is TGTGCCAGTAGCAAGACTAGCGACTCCTACGAGCAGTACTTC. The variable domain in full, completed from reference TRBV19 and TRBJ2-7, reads DGGITQSPKYLFRKEGQNVTLSCEQNLNHDAMYWYRQDPGQGLRLIYYSQIVNDFQKGDIAEGYSVSREKKESFPLTVTSAQKNPTAFYLCASSKTSDSYEQYFGPGTRLTVT.

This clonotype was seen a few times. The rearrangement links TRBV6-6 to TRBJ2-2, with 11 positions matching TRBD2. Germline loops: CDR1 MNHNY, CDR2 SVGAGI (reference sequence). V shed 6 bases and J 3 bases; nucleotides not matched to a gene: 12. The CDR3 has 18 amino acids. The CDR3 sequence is CASSIPGLAVYYTGELFF. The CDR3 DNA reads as TGTGCCAGCAGCATCCCGGGACTAGCGGTCTATTACACCGGGGAGCTGTTTTTT.

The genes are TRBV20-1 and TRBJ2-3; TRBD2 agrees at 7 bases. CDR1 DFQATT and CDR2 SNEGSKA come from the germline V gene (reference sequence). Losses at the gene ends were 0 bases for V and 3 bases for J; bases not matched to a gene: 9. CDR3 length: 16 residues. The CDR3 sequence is CSARDWAGEGTDTQYF. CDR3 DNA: TGCAGTGCTAGAGATTGGGCGGGGGAGGGGACAGATACGCAGTATTTT.